This T cell receptor (beta chain) was identified in a study of PD-1 blockade in classical Hodgkin lymphoma. Points from the study as a whole: Exclusion covered patients beginning nivolumab under 1 year post-ASCT. A significant rise in TCR diversity was seen by C4D1 for CD4+ cells but not for CD8+ cells.

V was trimmed by 6 bases and J by 4 bases, leaving 13 bases between them. CDR3 length equals 14 residues. CDR1 and CDR2 (germline): SNHLY, FYNNEI. Every one of the patients relapsed after autologous stem cell transplantation (brentuximab vedotin exposure was variable). As concerns this clone: What it recognizes is unknown.

Some clones are missing from TCRdb's copy, which holds only in-frame ones; the method was immunoSEQ multiplex PCR. The profile shows over 15,000 clones, around 85% of them singletons. The sample consisted of peripheral blood mononuclear cells (PBMCs), taken at baseline. This sequence joins TRBV2 and TRBJ1-3; TRBD1 is a possible D gene (6 bases). The TCR originated in a human donor with classical Hodgkin lymphoma. The CDR3 loop reads CASRAGTPGNTIYF. CDR3 DNA sequence: TGTGCCAGCAGAGCCGGGACACCCGGAAACACCATATATTTT.